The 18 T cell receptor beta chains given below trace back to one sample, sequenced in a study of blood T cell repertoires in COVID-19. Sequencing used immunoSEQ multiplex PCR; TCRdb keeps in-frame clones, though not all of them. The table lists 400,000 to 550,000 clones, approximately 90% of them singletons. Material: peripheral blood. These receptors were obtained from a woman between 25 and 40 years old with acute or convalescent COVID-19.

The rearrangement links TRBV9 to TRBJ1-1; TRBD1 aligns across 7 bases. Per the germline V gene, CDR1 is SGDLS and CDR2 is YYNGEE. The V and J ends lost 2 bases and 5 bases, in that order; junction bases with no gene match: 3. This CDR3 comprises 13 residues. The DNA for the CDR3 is TGTGCCAGCAGCGTCCAACAGGGGACTGAAGCTTTCTTT. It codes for CASSVQQGTEAFF.

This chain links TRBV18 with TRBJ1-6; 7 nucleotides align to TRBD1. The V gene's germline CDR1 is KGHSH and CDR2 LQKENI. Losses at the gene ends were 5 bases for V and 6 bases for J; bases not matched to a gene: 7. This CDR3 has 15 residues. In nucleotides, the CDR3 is TGTGCCAGCTCAGACCGCGGACAGGCTAATTCACCCCTCCACTTT. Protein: CASSDRGQANSPLHF.

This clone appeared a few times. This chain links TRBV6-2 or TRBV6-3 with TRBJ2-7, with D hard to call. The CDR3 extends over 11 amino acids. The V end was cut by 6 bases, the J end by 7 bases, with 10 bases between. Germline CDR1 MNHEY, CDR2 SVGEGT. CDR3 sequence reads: CASRYPGEQYF. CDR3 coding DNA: TGTGCCAGCAGATACCCAGGAGAGCAGTACTTC.

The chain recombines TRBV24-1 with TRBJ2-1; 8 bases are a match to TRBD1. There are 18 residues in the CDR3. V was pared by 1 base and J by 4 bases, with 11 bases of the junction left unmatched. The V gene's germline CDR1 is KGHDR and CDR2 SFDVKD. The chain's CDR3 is CATSDFGIGRGLYNEQFF. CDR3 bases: TGTGCCACCAGTGATTTTGGTATCGGCAGGGGGCTGTACAATGAGCAGTTCTTC.

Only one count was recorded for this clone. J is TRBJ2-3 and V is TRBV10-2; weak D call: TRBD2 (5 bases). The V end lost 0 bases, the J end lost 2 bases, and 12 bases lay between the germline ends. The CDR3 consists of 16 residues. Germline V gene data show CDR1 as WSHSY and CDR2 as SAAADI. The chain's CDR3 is CASSESKSGTTDTQYF. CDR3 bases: TGCGCCAGCAGTGAGTCGAAATCGGGAACCACAGATACGCAGTATTTT.

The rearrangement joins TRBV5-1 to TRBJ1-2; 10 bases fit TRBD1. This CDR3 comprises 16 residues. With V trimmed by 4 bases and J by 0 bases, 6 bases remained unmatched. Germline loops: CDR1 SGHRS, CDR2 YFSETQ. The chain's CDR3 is CASSVGQGPTNYGYTF. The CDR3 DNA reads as TGCGCCAGCAGCGTGGGACAGGGGCCAACTAACTATGGCTACACCTTC.

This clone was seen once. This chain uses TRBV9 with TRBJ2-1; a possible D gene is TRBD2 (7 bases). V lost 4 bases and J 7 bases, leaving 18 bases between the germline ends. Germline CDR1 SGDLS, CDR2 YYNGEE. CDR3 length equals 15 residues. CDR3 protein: CASSSGGGAQNEQFF. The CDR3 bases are TGTGCCAGCAGCTCCGGAGGGGGGGCTCAGAATGAGCAGTTCTTC.

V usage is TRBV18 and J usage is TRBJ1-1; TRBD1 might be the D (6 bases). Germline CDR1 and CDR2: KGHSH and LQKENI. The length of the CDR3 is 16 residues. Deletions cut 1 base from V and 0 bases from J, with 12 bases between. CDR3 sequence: CASSPQTQGLNTEAFF. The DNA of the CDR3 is TGTGCCAGCTCACCACAAACACAGGGCTTGAACACTGAAGCTTTCTTT.

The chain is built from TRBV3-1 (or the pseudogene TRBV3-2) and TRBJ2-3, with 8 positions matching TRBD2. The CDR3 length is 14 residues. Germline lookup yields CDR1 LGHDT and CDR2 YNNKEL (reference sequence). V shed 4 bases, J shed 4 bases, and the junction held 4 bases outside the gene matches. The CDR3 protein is CASSRGGPPDTQYF. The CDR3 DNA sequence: TGTGCCAGCAGCCGCGGGGGGCCACCAGATACGCAGTATTTT.

This chain's CDR3 is CASSPASGGGASYEQYF. The CDR3 bases are TGTGCCAGTAGTCCCGCATCGGGCGGGGGCGCTTCCTACGAGCAGTACTTC. V is TRBV19 and J is TRBJ2-7; D is possibly TRBD2 (7 bases). CDR1 LNHDA and CDR2 SQIVND come from the germline V gene (reference sequence). The CDR3 has 17 residues. V was clipped by 5 bases and J by 1 base, with 21 bases between them.

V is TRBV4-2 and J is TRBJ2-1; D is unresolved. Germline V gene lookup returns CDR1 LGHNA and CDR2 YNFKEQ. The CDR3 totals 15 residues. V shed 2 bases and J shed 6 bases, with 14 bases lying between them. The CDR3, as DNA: TGTGCCAGCAGCCAACGAGAGGTCCTGGGCAATGAGCAGTTCTTC. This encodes CASSQREVLGNEQFF.

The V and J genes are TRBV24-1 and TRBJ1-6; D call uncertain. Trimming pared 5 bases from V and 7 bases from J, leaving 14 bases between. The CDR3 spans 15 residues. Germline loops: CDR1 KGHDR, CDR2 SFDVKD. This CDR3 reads CATSVPQRRNSPLHF. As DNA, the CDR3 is TGTGCCACCAGTGTCCCACAGAGAAGGAATTCACCCCTCCACTTT.

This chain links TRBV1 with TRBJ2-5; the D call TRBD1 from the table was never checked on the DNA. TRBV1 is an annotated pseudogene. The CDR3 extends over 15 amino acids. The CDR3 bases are TGCACCAGCGGGCCCCAGGGGAGAGGTCAAGAGACCCAGTACTTC. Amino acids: CTSGPQGRGQETQYF.

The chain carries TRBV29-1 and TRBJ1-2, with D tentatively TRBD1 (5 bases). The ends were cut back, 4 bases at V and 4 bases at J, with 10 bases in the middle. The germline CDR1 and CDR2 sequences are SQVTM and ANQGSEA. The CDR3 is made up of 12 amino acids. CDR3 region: CSVGVGLYGYTF. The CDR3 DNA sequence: TGCAGCGTTGGAGTGGGACTCTATGGCTACACCTTC.

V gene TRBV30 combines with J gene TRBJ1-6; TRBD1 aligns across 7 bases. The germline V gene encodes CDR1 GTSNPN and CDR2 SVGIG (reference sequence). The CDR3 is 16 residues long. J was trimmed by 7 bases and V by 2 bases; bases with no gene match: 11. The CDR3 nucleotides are TGTGCCTGGAGTCGGGAGGGGGCGATGTGGAATTCACCCCTCCACTTT. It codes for CAWSREGAMWNSPLHF.

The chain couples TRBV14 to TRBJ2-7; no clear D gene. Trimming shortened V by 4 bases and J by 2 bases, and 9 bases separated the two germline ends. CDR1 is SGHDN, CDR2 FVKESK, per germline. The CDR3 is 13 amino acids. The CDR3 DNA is TGTGCCAGCAGCCCCCTAGGAACCTACGAGCAGTACTTC. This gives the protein CASSPLGTYEQYF. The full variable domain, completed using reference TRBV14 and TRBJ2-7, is EAGVTQFPSHSVIEKGQTVTLRCDPISGHDNLYWYRRVMGKEIKFLLHFVKESKQDESGMPNNRFLAERTGGTYSTLKVQPAELEDSGVYFCASSPLGTYEQYFGPGTRLTVT.

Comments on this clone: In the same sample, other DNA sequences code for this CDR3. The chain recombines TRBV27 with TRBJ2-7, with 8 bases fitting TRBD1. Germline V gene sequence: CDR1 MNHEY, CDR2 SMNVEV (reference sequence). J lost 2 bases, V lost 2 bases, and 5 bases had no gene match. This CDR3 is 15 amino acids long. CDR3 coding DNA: TGTGCCAGCAGTTTAACCGGGACAGGAACCTACGAGCAGTACTTC. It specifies CASSLTGTGTYEQYF.

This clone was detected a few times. The CDR3 region is CASMGGNQPQHF. The CDR3 DNA sequence: TGTGCCAGTATGGGAGGGAATCAGCCCCAGCATTTT. The rearrangement uses TRBV19 and TRBJ1-5; unclear D gene. Per the germline V gene, CDR1 is LNHDA and CDR2 is SQIVND (reference sequence). The V end lost 7 bases, the J end lost 4 bases, and 8 bases lay between the germline ends. The length of the CDR3 is 12 residues. Supplemented by reference TRBV19 and TRBJ1-5, the full variable domain reads DGGITQSPKYLFRKEGQNVTLSCEQNLNHDAMYWYRQDPGQGLRLIYYSQIVNDFQKGDIAEGYSVSREKKESFPLTVTSAQKNPTAFYLCASMGGNQPQHFGDGTRLSIL.